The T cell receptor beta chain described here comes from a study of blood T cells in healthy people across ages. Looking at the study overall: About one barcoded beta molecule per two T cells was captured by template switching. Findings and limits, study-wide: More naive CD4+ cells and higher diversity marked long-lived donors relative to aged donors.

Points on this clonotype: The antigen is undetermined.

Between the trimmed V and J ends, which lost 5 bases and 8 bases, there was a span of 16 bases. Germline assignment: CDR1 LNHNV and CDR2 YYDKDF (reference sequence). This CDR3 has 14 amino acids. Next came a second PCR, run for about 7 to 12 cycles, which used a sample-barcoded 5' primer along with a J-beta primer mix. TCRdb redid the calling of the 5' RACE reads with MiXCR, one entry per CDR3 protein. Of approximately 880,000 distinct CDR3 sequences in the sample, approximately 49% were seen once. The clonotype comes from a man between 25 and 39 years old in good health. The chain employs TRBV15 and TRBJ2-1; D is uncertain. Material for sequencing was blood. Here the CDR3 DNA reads TGTGCCACCAGCTTGGACCGAAACTGGGATGAGCAGTTCTTC. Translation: CATSLDRNWDEQFF.